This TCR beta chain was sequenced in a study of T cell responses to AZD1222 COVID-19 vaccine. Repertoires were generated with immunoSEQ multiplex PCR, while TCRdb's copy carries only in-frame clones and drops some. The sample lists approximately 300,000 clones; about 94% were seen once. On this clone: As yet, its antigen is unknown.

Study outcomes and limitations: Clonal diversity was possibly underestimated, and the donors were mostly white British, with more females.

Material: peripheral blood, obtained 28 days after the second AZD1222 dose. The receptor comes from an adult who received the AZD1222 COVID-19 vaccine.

The CDR3 reads CASSSGTGQFYGYTF. In DNA, the CDR3 is TGTGCCAGCAGTTCCGGGACAGGGCAATTTTATGGCTACACCTTC. The rearrangement links TRBV28 to TRBJ1-2; 9 bases map to TRBD1. The CDR3 is made up of 15 amino acids. Looked up from germline, CDR1 is MDHEN and CDR2 is SYDVKM. With V trimmed by 4 bases and J by 5 bases, 8 bases remained unmatched.